One sample yielded the 8 T cell receptor beta chains listed below, sequenced in a study of OX40 agonist ivuxolimab in advanced cancers. This table comes from immunoSEQ multiplex PCR, and its TCRdb copy is limited to in-frame clones, with some not included. The sample shows some 30,000 clones, approximately 90% of them seen only once. Sample: CD4+ or CD8+ T cells sorted from blood, taken in a trial of the OX40 agonist ivuxolimab. These receptors were obtained from an adult with an advanced solid tumor such as melanoma, head and neck, liver or kidney cancer.

This clone was seen a handful of times. The chain has TRBV6-1 and TRBJ2-7; 13 nucleotides match TRBD2. Germline trimming cut 4 bases from V and 3 bases from J; bases unmatched to any gene: 6. Germline loops: CDR1 MNHNS, CDR2 SASEGT. This CDR3 region has 16 residues. The CDR3 DNA reads TGTGCCAGCAGTGCCGAACTAGCGGGGGGGGTCTACGAGCAGTACTTC. Its translation is CASSAELAGGVYEQYF.

The chain joins TRBV2 to TRBJ1-2; the D is unclear. CDR3 length: 14 residues. Germline CDR1 and CDR2: SNHLY and FYNNEI. Deletions cut 6 bases from V and 5 bases from J, with 16 bases between. CDR3 sequence (DNA): TGTGCCAGCAGCCAAGGTACGGTGGGATATGGCTACACCTTC. This gives the protein CASSQGTVGYGYTF.

V usage is TRBV28 and J usage is TRBJ2-7; 7 bases match TRBD1. Germline CDR1 is MDHEN and CDR2 is SYDVKM. The CDR3 spans 14 residues. J lost 3 bases, V lost 7 bases, and 9 bases had no gene match. The CDR3 loop reads CASTNRDSGYEQYF. CDR3 DNA: TGTGCCAGCACAAACCGGGACAGCGGCTACGAGCAGTACTTC.

This chain links TRBV9 with TRBJ2-5; D is possibly TRBD1 or TRBD2 (5 bases each). Germline CDR1 is SGDLS and CDR2 is YYNGEE. CDR3 length: 13 amino acids. The germline V and J ends were trimmed by 5 bases and 5 bases, with 13 bases remaining between them. The CDR3 is CASSSGTSETQYF. The CDR3 region has the DNA TGTGCCAGCAGTTCCGGGACGTCGGAGACCCAGTACTTC.

V is TRBV18 and J is TRBJ2-7, with 12 bases matching TRBD2. The V gene end was trimmed by 2 bases and the J gene end by 2 bases; junction bases not matched to a gene: 7. The CDR3 runs 17 residues. The germline gives CDR1 KGHSH, CDR2 LQKENI. Here the CDR3 reads CASSPILAGGTPYEQYF. The CDR3 DNA is TGTGCCAGCTCACCAATACTAGCGGGAGGAACCCCCTACGAGCAGTACTTC. Supplemented by reference TRBV18 and TRBJ2-7, the full variable domain reads NAGVMQNPRHLVRRRGQEARLRCSPMKGHSHVYWYRQLPEEGLKFMVYLQKENIIDESGMPKERFSAEFPKEGPSILRIQQVVRGDSAAYFCASSPILAGGTPYEQYFGPGTRLTVT.

The V gene is TRBV5-1, the J gene TRBJ1-2; possibly TRBD1 for D (5 bases). This CDR3 has 15 amino acids. The germline V gene has CDR1 SGHRS and CDR2 YFSETQ. The V gene lost 4 bases and the J gene lost 8 bases, with 21 bases spanning the gap. The CDR3 loop is CASSPGGRAYDGYTF. The DNA of the CDR3 is TGCGCCAGCAGCCCGGGGGGGAGGGCGTATGACGGCTACACCTTC.

V is TRBV2 and J is TRBJ2-3; D is unresolved. CDR1 is SNHLY and CDR2 is FYNNEI in the germline V gene. The V end was cut by 4 bases, the J end by 3 bases, with 17 bases between. The CDR3 runs 16 residues. The CDR3 bases are TGTGCCAGCAGTGTCCAGCAGTCCCTTGCGACAGATACGCAGTATTTT. It translates to CASSVQQSLATDTQYF.

This rearrangement joins TRBV19 to TRBJ1-2; 7 bases map to TRBD1. The length of the CDR3 is 14 residues. Germline loops: CDR1 LNHDA, CDR2 SQIVND (reference sequence). The V and J ends lost 10 bases and 2 bases, in that order; junction bases with no gene match: 10. The CDR3 spells CATQVRGQNYGYTF. The CDR3 DNA follows: TGTGCCACCCAAGTTAGGGGGCAGAACTATGGCTACACCTTC.